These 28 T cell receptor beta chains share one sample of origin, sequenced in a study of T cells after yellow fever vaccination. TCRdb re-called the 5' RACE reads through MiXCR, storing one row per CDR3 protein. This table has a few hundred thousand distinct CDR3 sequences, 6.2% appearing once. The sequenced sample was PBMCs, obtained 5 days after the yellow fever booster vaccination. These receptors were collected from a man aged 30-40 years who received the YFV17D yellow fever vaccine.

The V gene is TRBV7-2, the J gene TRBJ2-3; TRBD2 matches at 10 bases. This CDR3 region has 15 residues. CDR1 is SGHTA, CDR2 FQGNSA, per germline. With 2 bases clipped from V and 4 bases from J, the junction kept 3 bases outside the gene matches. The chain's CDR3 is CASSLQREGPDTQYF. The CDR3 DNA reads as TGTGCCAGCAGCTTACAGCGGGAGGGCCCAGATACGCAGTATTTT.

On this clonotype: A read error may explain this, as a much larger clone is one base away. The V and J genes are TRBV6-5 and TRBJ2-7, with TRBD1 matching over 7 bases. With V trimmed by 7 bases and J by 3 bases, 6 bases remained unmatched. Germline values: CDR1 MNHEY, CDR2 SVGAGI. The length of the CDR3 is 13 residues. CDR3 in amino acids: CASNWGQNYEQYF. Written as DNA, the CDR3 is TGTGCCAGCAATTGGGGACAGAACTACGAGCAGTACTTC.

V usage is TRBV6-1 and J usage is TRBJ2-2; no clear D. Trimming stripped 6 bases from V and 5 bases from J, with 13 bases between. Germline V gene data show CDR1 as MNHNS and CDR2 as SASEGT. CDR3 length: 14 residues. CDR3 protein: CASSPPVYTGELFF. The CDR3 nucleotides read TGTGCCAGCAGCCCACCCGTCTATACCGGGGAGCTGTTTTTT.

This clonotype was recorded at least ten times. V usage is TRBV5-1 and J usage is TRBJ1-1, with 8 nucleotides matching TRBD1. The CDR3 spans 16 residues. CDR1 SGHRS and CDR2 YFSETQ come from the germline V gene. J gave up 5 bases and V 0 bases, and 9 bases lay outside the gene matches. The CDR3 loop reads CASSLAGPGGRTEAFF. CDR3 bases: TGCGCCAGCAGCTTGGCGGGCCCAGGGGGCAGGACTGAAGCTTTCTTT.

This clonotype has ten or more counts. The CDR3 protein is CASKQKGLGWKAEQFF. CDR3 in DNA: TGTGCCAGCAAACAAAAAGGACTGGGCTGGAAGGCTGAGCAGTTCTTC. The V and J genes are TRBV25-1 and TRBJ2-1; tentatively, D is TRBD2 (5 bases). CDR3 length equals 16 residues. V was trimmed by 7 bases and J by 9 bases, leaving 25 bases between them. Germline CDR1 reads MGHDK; CDR2 reads SYGVNS.

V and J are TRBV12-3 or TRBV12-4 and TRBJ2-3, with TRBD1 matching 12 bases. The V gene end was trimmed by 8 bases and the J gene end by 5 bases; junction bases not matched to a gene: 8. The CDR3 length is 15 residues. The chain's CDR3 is CASGGTGGLVDTQYF. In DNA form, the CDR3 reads TGTGCCAGCGGTGGGACAGGGGGCTTGGTAGATACGCAGTATTTT.

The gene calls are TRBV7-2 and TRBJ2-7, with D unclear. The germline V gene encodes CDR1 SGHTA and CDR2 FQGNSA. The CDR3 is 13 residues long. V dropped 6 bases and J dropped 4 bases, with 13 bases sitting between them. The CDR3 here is CASSPGPKYEQYF. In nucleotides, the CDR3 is TGTGCCAGCAGTCCCGGACCCAAATACGAGCAGTACTTC. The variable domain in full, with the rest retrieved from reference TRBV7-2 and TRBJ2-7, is GAGVSQSPSNKVTEKGKDVELRCDPISGHTALYWYRQSLGQGLEFLIYFQGNSAPDKSGLPSDRFSAERTGGSVSTLTIQRTQQEDSAVYLCASSPGPKYEQYFGPGTRLTVT.

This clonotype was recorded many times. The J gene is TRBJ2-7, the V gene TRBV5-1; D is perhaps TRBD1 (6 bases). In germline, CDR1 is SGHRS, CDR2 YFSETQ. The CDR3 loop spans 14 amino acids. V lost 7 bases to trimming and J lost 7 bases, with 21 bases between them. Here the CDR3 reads CASSPTGLAREQYF. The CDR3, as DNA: TGCGCCAGCTCACCTACAGGGTTGGCCAGGGAGCAGTACTTC. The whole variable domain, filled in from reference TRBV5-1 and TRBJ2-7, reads KAGVTQTPRYLIKTRGQQVTLSCSPISGHRSVSWYQQTPGQGLQFLFEYFSETQRNKGNFPGRFSGRQFSNSRSEMNVSTLELGDSALYLCASSPTGLAREQYFGPGTRLTVT.

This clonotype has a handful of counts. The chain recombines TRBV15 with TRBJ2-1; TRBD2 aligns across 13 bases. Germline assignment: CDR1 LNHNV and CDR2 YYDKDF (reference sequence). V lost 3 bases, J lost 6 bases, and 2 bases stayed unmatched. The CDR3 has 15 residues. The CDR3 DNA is TGTGCCACCAGCAGGACTAGCGGGAGGCCCAATGAGCAGTTCTTC. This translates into CATSRTSGRPNEQFF.

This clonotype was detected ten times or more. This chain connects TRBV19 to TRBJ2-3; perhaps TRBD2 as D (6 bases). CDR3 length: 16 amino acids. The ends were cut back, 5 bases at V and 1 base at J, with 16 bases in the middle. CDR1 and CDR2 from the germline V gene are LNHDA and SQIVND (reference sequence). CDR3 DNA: TGTGCCAGTAGTCCCGGGGGTGGCCCTGGCACAGATACGCAGTATTTT. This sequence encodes CASSPGGGPGTDTQYF.

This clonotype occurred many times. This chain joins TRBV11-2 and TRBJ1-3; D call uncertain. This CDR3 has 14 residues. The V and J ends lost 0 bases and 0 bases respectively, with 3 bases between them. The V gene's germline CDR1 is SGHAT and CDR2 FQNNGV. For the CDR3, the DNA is TGTGCCAGCAGCTTAGAGAGCTCTGGAAACACCATATATTTT. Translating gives CASSLESSGNTIYF.

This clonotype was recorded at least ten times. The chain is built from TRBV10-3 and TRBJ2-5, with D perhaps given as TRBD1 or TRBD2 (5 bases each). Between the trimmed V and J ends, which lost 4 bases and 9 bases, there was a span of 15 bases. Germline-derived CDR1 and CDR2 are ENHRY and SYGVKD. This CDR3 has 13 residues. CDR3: CAISGPRAGAQYF. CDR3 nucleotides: TGTGCCATCAGTGGCCCCAGGGCCGGGGCCCAGTACTTC.

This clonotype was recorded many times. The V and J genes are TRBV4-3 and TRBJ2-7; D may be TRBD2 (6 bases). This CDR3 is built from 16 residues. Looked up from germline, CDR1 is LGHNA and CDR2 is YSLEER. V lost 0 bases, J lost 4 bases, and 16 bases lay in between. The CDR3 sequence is CASSQEILNRGYEQYF. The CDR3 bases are TGCGCCAGCAGCCAAGAGATCTTAAACCGGGGGTACGAGCAGTACTTC.

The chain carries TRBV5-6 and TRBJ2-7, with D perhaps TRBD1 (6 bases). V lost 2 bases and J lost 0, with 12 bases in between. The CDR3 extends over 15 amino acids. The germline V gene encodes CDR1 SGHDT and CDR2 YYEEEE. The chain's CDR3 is CASSFLDSSSYEQYF. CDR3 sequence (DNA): TGTGCCAGCAGCTTTTTGGACAGTAGCTCCTACGAGCAGTACTTC.

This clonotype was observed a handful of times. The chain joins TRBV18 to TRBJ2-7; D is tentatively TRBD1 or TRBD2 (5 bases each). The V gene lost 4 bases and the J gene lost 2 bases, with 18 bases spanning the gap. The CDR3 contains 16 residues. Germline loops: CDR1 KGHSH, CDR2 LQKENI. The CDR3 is CASSRSGTGATYEQYF. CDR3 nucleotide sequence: TGTGCCAGCTCACGGTCCGGGACGGGTGCCACCTACGAGCAGTACTTC.

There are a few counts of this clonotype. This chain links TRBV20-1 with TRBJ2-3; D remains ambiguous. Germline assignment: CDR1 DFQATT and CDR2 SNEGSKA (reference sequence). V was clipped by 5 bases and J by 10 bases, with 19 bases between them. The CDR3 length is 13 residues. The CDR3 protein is CSAFFARFGAQYF. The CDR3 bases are TGCAGTGCTTTCTTTGCTAGGTTTGGCGCGCAGTATTTT.

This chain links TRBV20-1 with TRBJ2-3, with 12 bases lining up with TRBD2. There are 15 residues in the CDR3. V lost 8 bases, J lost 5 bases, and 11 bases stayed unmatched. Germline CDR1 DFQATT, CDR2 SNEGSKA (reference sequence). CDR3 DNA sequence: TGCAGTCCGATATCTAGCGGGAGGGGACGAGATACGCAGTATTTT. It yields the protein CSPISSGRGRDTQYF.

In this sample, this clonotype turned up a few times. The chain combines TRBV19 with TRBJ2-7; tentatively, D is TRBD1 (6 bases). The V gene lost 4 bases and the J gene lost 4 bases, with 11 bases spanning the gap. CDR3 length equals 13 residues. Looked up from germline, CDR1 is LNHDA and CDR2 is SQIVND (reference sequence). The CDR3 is CASSNREGYEQYF. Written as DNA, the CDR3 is TGTGCCAGTAGTAACAGGGAAGGATACGAGCAGTACTTC.

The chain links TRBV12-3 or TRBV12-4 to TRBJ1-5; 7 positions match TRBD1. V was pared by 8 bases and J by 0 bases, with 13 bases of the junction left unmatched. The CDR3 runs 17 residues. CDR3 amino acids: CASGSSGQRYSNQPQHF. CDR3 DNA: TGTGCCAGCGGTAGTTCGGGACAGAGGTATAGCAATCAGCCCCAGCATTTT.

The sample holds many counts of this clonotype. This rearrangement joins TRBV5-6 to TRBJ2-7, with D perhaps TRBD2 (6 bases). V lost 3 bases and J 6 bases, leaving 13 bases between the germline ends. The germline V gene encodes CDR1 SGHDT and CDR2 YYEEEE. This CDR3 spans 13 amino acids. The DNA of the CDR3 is TGTGCCAGCAGCTCAGGAGGGTTGGGCGAGCAGTACTTC. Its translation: CASSSGGLGEQYF. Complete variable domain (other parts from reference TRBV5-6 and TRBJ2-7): DAGVTQSPTHLIKTRGQQVTLRCSPKSGHDTVSWYQQALGQGPQFIFQYYEEEERQRGNFPDRFSGHQFPNYSSELNVNALLLGDSALYLCASSSGGLGEQYFGPGTRLTVT.

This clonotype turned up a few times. CDR3: CSVRQAVSTDTQYF. The CDR3 coding sequence is TGCAGCGTTCGTCAGGCGGTGAGCACAGATACGCAGTATTTT. This chain joins TRBV29-1 and TRBJ2-3, with D hard to call. The CDR3 spans 14 residues. CDR1 and CDR2 (germline): SQVTM, ANQGSEA. V was trimmed by 5 bases and J by 0 bases, leaving 12 bases between them.

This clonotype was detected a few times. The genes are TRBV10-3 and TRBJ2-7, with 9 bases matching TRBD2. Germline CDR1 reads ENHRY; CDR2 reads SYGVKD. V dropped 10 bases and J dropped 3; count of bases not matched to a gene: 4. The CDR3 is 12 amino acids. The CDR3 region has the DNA TGTGCCACGCGGGAGGGGGACTACGAGCAGTACTTC. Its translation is CATREGDYEQYF.

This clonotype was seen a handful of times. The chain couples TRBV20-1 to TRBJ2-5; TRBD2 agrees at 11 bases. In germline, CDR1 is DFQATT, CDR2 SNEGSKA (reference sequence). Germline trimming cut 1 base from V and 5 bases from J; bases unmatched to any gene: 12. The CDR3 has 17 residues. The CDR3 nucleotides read TGCAGTGCTAGAGGTAGTCTAGCGGGAGGAGACCTCGAGACCCAGTACTTC. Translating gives CSARGSLAGGDLETQYF.

CDR3 in amino acids: CSARDSPSDNYGYTF. The CDR3 DNA reads as TGCAGTGCTAGAGATAGCCCCTCCGATAACTATGGCTACACCTTC. This chain links TRBV20-1 with TRBJ1-2; D remains unclear. CDR1 is DFQATT, CDR2 SNEGSKA, per germline (reference sequence). This CDR3 comprises 15 residues. V was trimmed by 0 bases and J by 1 base, leaving 12 bases between them.

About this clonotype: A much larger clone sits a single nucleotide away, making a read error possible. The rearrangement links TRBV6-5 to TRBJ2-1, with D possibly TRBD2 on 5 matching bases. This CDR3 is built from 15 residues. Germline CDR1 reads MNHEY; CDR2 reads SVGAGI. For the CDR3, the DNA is TGTGCCAGCAGTTATGGGTCGGGATGGGTCCATGAGCTGTTCTTC. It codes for CASSYGSGWVHELFF.

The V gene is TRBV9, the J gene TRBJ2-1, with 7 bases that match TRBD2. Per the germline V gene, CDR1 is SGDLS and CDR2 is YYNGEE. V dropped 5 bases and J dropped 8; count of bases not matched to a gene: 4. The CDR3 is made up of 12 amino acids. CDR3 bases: TGTGCCAGCAGGGACACTAGCGATGAGCAGTTCTTC. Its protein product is CASRDTSDEQFF.

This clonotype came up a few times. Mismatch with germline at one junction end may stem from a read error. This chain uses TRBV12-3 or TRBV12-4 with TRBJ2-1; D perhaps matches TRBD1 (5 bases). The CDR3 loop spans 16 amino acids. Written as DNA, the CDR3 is TGTGCCAGCAGTTCCAGGGTTGGTTCCTCCGACAATGAGCAGTTCTTC. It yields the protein CASSSRVGSSDNEQFF.

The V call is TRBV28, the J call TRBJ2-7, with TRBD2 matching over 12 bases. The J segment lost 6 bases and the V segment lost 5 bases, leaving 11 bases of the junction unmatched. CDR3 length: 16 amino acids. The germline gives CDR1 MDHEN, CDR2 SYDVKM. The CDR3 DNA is TGTGCCAGCAGTCTTTCTCCCGGACTAGCGGGACGCGAGCAGTACTTC. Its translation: CASSLSPGLAGREQYF.